The 7 T cell receptor beta chains in this list originate from one sample, sequenced in a study of blood T cell repertoires in COVID-19. Sequencing used immunoSEQ multiplex PCR; TCRdb keeps in-frame clones, though not all of them. The sample contains approximately 50,000 clones, 85% of which appear only once. Sequencing used peripheral blood. These receptors were collected from a human donor in a cohort sampled during active COVID-19.

This chain links TRBV7-2 with TRBJ2-5, with 7 bases identical to TRBD2. CDR1 and CDR2 (germline): SGHTA, FQGNSA. The V segment lost 0 bases and the J segment 5 bases; nucleotides outside the gene matches: 12. The CDR3 has 17 residues. The CDR3, as DNA: TGTGCCAGCAGCTTAGCGGGGTGGGAGGGCCGAGAGGAGACCCAGTACTTC. Protein product: CASSLAGWEGREETQYF.

This chain links TRBV4-1 with TRBJ2-5; TRBD2 matches at 12 bases. The CDR3 covers 19 residues. CDR1 MGHRA and CDR2 YSYEKL come from the germline V gene. The J segment lost 0 bases and the V segment lost 0 bases, leaving 8 bases of the junction unmatched. In DNA, the CDR3 is TGCGCCAGCAGCCAAGAGTCGGCTAGCGGGAGGGCCTACCAAGAGACCCAGTACTTC. It encodes CASSQESASGRAYQETQYF.

The V gene is TRBV19, the J gene TRBJ1-1; TRBD1 agrees at 7 bases. This CDR3 contains 16 residues. J lost 6 bases, V lost 5 bases, and 15 bases had no gene match. Germline V gene lookup returns CDR1 LNHDA and CDR2 SQIVND (reference sequence). The CDR3 bases are TGTGCCAGTAGTGCGGCCGGGACAGCGGTATTTGCTGAAGCTTTCTTT. As protein: CASSAAGTAVFAEAFF. The full variable domain, in which reference TRBV19 and TRBJ1-1 provide the parts outside the CDR3, is DGGITQSPKYLFRKEGQNVTLSCEQNLNHDAMYWYRQDPGQGLRLIYYSQIVNDFQKGDIAEGYSVSREKKESFPLTVTSAQKNPTAFYLCASSAAGTAVFAEAFFGQGTRLTVV.

The V gene is TRBV7-2, the J gene TRBJ1-1; 7 nucleotides agree with TRBD1. Germline V gives CDR1 SGHTA, CDR2 FQGNSA. V dropped 1 base and J dropped 1; count of bases not matched to a gene: 6. This CDR3 spans 16 amino acids. This CDR3 reads CASSLEANRGNTEAFF. CDR3 bases: TGTGCCAGCAGCTTAGAAGCTAACAGGGGGAACACTGAAGCTTTCTTT.

V usage is TRBV10-1 and J usage is TRBJ2-2, with D tentatively TRBD2 (5 bases). Trimming took 5 bases from V and 2 from J, leaving 21 bases between them. The CDR3 spans 18 residues. Per the germline V gene, CDR1 is WNHNN and CDR2 is SYGVQD (reference sequence). The CDR3, as DNA: TGCGCCAGCAGTCTGGACTTACCTCAAGATCGAAACACCGGGGAGCTGTTTTTT. Amino acid sequence: CASSLDLPQDRNTGELFF.

V is TRBV5-1 and J is TRBJ2-3; 9 nucleotides align to TRBD1. This CDR3 is 14 amino acids long. From germline, CDR1 is SGHRS and CDR2 YFSETQ. The V gene end was trimmed by 7 bases and the J gene end by 3 bases; junction bases not matched to a gene: 6. CDR3 DNA sequence: TGCGCCAGCTCCCGGGACAGGGAAACAGATACGCAGTATTTT. Translating it yields CASSRDRETDTQYF.

The chain has TRBV28 and TRBJ1-5, with unresolved D. The germline gives CDR1 MDHEN, CDR2 SYDVKM. V gave up 2 bases and J gave up 7 bases, with 15 bases separating them. This CDR3 region has 15 residues. The CDR3 here is CASSLTSGGGQPQHF. CDR3 nucleotide sequence: TGTGCCAGCAGTTTAACCTCAGGCGGAGGACAGCCCCAGCATTTT.